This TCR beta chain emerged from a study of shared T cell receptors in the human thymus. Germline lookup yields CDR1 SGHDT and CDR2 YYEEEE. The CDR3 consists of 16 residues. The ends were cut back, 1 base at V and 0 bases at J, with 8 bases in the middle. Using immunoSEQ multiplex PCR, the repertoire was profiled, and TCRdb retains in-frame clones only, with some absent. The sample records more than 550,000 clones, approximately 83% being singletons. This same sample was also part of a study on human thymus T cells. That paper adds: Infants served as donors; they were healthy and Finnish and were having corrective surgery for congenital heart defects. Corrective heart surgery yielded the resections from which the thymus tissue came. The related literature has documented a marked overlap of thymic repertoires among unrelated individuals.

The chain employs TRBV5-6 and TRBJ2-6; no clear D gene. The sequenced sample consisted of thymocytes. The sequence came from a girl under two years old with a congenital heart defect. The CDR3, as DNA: TGTGCCAGCAGCTTGCCTCCGTACTCTGGGGCCAACGTCCTGACTTTC. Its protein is CASSLPPYSGANVLTF.